This TCR beta chain was sequenced during a study of technical replicates of blood from several donors. The table came from immunoSEQ multiplex PCR; TCRdb's copy has only in-frame clones and leaves some out. This sample has 80,000 to 95,000 clones; roughly 96% occur once, and the top ten carry about 0.31%. Notes on this clone: This sample includes further DNA sequences coding for the same CDR3.

This CDR3 is built from 14 residues. Germline V gene sequence: CDR1 SGHRS, CDR2 YFSETQ. J gave up 3 bases and V 1 base, and 0 bases lay outside the gene matches. The chain joins TRBV5-1 to TRBJ2-7, with 11 bases matching TRBD2. The clonotype originates from a human donor in good health. Sequencing was done on a sample of T cells isolated from PBMCs. The CDR3 region has the DNA TGCGCCAGCAGCTTGACTAGCGGGAGCTACGAGCAGTACTTC. Protein product: CASSLTSGSYEQYF.